These T cell receptor beta chains were read from a single sample in a study of blood T cell repertoires in COVID-19. TCRdb keeps only in-frame clones here, not all; method: immunoSEQ multiplex PCR. The sample lists 45,000 to 60,000 clones; less than 85% were seen once. The sequenced sample consisted of peripheral blood. These receptors were collected from a man aged 50-59 years with acute or convalescent COVID-19. The CDR3 runs from the conserved cysteine through the conserved F or W. A D gene is named only where the DNA matches it firmly. The listing skips clone size in some rows; elsewhere it reads once, few, many or a size class.

-	-	TRBV28	TRBJ2-1	TGTGCCAGCAGTACTTGGACAATTCTGGATGAGCAGTTCTTC	CASSTWTILDEQFF
-	-	TRBV27	TRBJ2-7	TGTGCCAGCAGTGACAACGGACTACGTGACTTCTCCTACGAGCAGTACTTC	CASSDNGLRDFSYEQYF
-	TRBD1	TRBV7-9	TRBJ2-2	TGTGCCAGCACCCCACCGGGACAGGGTGCCGGGGAGCTGTTTTTT	CASTPPGQGAGELFF
few	-	TRBV29-1	TRBJ2-3	TGCAGCATGCTGTCTAGCACAAACACAGATACGCAGTATTTT	CSMLSSTNTDTQYF
-	-	TRBV24-1	TRBJ2-1	TGTGCCACCAGTGATTTGCTTGGAGGTGAGCAGTTCTTC	CATSDLLGGEQFF
-	TRBD1	TRBV11-2	TRBJ2-7	TGTGCCAGCAGGAATAACAGGGGGCGCGGGTACGAGCAGTACTTC	CASRNNRGRGYEQYF
-	TRBD2	TRBV6-1	TRBJ2-1	TGTGCCAGCAGTGCGAAAGAAACCGGGAGGACCTACAATGAGCAGTTCTTC	CASSAKETGRTYNEQFF
once	TRBD1	TRBV10-3	TRBJ2-7	TGTGCCATCAGTGAGCCGATGACAGGGGCTTACGAGCAGTACTTC	CAISEPMTGAYEQYF
-	-	TRBV7-3	TRBJ2-2	TGTGCCAGCAGCCCAGGAGGGGGCCACACCGGGGAGCTGTTTTTT	CASSPGGGHTGELFF
-	TRBD1	TRBV2	TRBJ1-6	TGTGCCAGCAGAATGGACAGGATGGGATCACCCCTCCACTTT	CASRMDRMGSPLHF
few	TRBD1	TRBV28	TRBJ1-6	TGTGCCAGCACCCCTAAACAGGGGTATAATTCACCCCTCCACTTT	CASTPKQGYNSPLHF
-	TRBD2	TRBV4-2	TRBJ2-5	TGTGCCAGCAGCCAAGATACAGGACTAGCGGGAGTAGAGACCCAGTACTTC	CASSQDTGLAGVETQYF
-	-	TRBV27	TRBJ2-1	TGTGCCAGCAGTTTAGCGGGGTCCTACAATGAGCAGTTCTTC	CASSLAGSYNEQFF
once	-	TRBV7-3	TRBJ2-1	TGTGCCAGCAGCCCTTCCAGGGACTCCTACAATGAGCAGTTCTTC	CASSPSRDSYNEQFF